Shown below are 24 T cell receptor beta chains from a single sample sequenced in a study of T cells in localized non-small cell lung cancer. TCRdb's table, derived via immunoSEQ multiplex PCR, lists solely in-frame clones and lacks some. The data hold 13,000 or so clones, with 75% to 90% observed a single time. The sample here was peripheral blood, taken before any cancer treatment. These receptor sequences come from a male donor older than 55 with stage I squamous cell lung carcinoma.

This chain connects TRBV11-2 to TRBJ1-2; D is perhaps TRBD1 (6 bases). The germline CDR1 and CDR2 sequences are SGHAT and FQNNGV. The CDR3 covers 15 residues. The ends were cut back, 4 bases at V and 4 bases at J, with 16 bases in the middle. CDR3 coding DNA: TGTGCCAGCAGCTCCAACCCAGGGGATGGCTATGGCTACACCTTC. This gives the protein CASSSNPGDGYGYTF.

The rearrangement links TRBV4-2 to TRBJ1-1; no clear D. V lost 4 bases to trimming and J lost 1 base, with 10 bases between them. Germline V CDR1 and CDR2: LGHNA, YNFKEQ. The CDR3 spans 14 residues. CDR3 sequence reads: CASSPLWGNTEAFF. The DNA of the CDR3 is TGTGCCAGCAGCCCTCTCTGGGGGAACACTGAAGCTTTCTTT.

This clone has just one count. The CDR3 bases are TGTGCCAGCAGTTCTAGCCCCCCGAACACCGGGGAGCTGTTTTTT. Translating gives CASSSSPPNTGELFF. The gene calls are TRBV6-6 and TRBJ2-2; a possible D gene is TRBD2 (5 bases). From germline, CDR1 is MNHNY and CDR2 SVGAGI (reference sequence). V gave up 4 bases and J gave up 0 bases, with 9 bases separating them. The CDR3 runs to 15 residues.

The rearrangement joins TRBV5-4 to TRBJ2-7; possibly TRBD1 for D (7 bases). Germline CDR1 SGHNT, CDR2 YYREEE (reference sequence). V lost 0 bases, J lost 3 bases, and 13 bases lay in between. This CDR3 has 15 amino acids. CDR3 DNA sequence: TGTGCCAGCAGCTTGGGACAGGGAGGCGGCTACGAGCAGTACTTC. It translates to CASSLGQGGGYEQYF.

This sequence joins TRBV29-1 and TRBJ1-2, with D possibly TRBD1 on 5 matching bases. Germline lookup yields CDR1 SQVTM and CDR2 ANQGSEA. This CDR3 is built from 13 residues. V lost 6 bases, J lost 0 bases, and 11 bases lay in between. The CDR3 region has the DNA TGCAGCGTGACCGGGACCGCTAACTATGGCTACACCTTC. Translated: CSVTGTANYGYTF.

In this sample, this clone turned up a few times. The chain employs TRBV5-6 and TRBJ2-5, with 9 bases fitting TRBD2. V shed 0 bases and J 5 bases; nucleotides not matched to a gene: 8. This CDR3 region has 16 residues. Germline V CDR1 and CDR2: SGHDT, YYEEEE. This CDR3 is CASSLAPAGGRETQYF. Written as DNA, the CDR3 is TGTGCCAGCAGCTTGGCCCCAGCGGGAGGTAGGGAGACCCAGTACTTC.

V and J are TRBV19 and TRBJ1-5; D not certain. Germline V gene data show CDR1 as LNHDA and CDR2 as SQIVND (reference sequence). This CDR3 has 14 residues. The V end lost 7 bases, the J end lost 2 bases, and 12 bases lay between the germline ends. For the CDR3, the DNA is TGTGCCAGTACTAAAATTGGTGGCAATCAGCCCCAGCATTTT. Amino acid sequence: CASTKIGGNQPQHF.

The chain links TRBV29-1 to TRBJ2-7, with TRBD1 matching over 7 bases. Per germline, CDR1 SQVTM and CDR2 ANQGSEA. The V segment lost 6 bases and the J segment 0 bases; nucleotides outside the gene matches: 2. The CDR3 loop spans 12 amino acids. The CDR3 bases are TGCAGCGTGCGGACAGGCTCCTACGAGCAGTACTTC. It is translated as CSVRTGSYEQYF.

This rearrangement joins TRBV6-6 to TRBJ2-2; D not resolved. Germline-derived CDR1 and CDR2 are MNHNY and SVGAGI (reference sequence). The CDR3 length is 14 residues. Trimming removed 6 bases at V and 2 bases at J, with 10 bases between. CDR3 nucleotide sequence: TGTGCCAGCAGCCTCGACCGAAACACCGGGGAGCTGTTTTTT. Translation: CASSLDRNTGELFF.

V and J are TRBV2 and TRBJ1-6; D call uncertain. CDR3 length: 13 amino acids. The germline V gene encodes CDR1 SNHLY and CDR2 FYNNEI. V was shortened by 3 bases and J by 4 bases, with 4 bases between the two germline ends. The CDR3 loop is CASSDQYNSPLHF. The CDR3 bases are TGTGCCAGCAGTGATCAATATAATTCACCCCTCCACTTT.

The rearrangement joins TRBV5-1 to TRBJ2-5; no clear D. CDR1 is SGHRS, CDR2 YFSETQ, per germline. The CDR3 loop spans 13 amino acids. With 0 bases removed from V and 3 bases from J, the gap between germline ends came to 6 bases. CDR3 sequence: CASSLVTEETQYF. In DNA, the CDR3 is TGCGCCAGCAGCTTGGTAACCGAAGAGACCCAGTACTTC.

V usage is TRBV19 and J usage is TRBJ2-7; 9 bases map to TRBD1. The CDR3 sequence is 14 residues long. V lost 1 base to trimming and J lost 7 bases; unmatched junction nucleotides: 5. Germline CDR1 reads LNHDA; CDR2 reads SQIVND (reference sequence). CDR3 loop: CASSIAQGAREQYF. The CDR3 DNA reads as TGTGCCAGTAGTATAGCACAGGGGGCGCGGGAGCAGTACTTC.

This rearrangement joins TRBV10-3 to TRBJ2-3, with TRBD1 identical over 10 bases. The germline V gene has CDR1 ENHRY and CDR2 SYGVKD. The trim removed 6 bases at V and 0 bases at J, leaving 3 bases unmatched. The length of the CDR3 is 15 residues. The CDR3 here is CAIRGQGSSTDTQYF. The CDR3 DNA reads as TGTGCCATCAGGGGACAGGGGAGCAGCACAGATACGCAGTATTTT.

The chain employs TRBV10-1 and TRBJ2-2; 12 bases are a match to TRBD2. V shed 0 bases, J shed 1 base, and the junction held 3 bases outside the gene matches. The CDR3 extends over 18 amino acids. Germline values: CDR1 WNHNN, CDR2 SYGVQD (reference sequence). CDR3 amino acids: CASSESKLAGGNTGELFF. The CDR3 DNA follows: TGCGCCAGCAGTGAGTCAAAACTAGCGGGAGGGAACACCGGGGAGCTGTTTTTT.

The table lists this clone with a count of one. The V gene is TRBV5-1, the J gene TRBJ2-3; D ambiguous. CDR1 SGHRS and CDR2 YFSETQ come from the germline V gene. The CDR3 is 15 amino acids. The V end lost 1 base, the J end lost 0 bases, and 9 bases lay between the germline ends. This chain's CDR3 is CASSLRSASTDTQYF. The DNA for the CDR3 is TGCGCCAGCAGCTTGAGGTCAGCTAGCACAGATACGCAGTATTTT.

The rearrangement links TRBV9 to TRBJ2-1; the D gene is possibly TRBD2 (5 bases). Germline V lookup: CDR1 SGDLS, CDR2 YYNGEE. The CDR3 has 16 amino acids. The V gene lost 0 bases and the J gene lost 2 bases, with 12 bases spanning the gap. The CDR3 DNA sequence: TGTGCCAGCAGCGTAGCTGGAAGCGGCGCCTACAATGAGCAGTTCTTC. As protein: CASSVAGSGAYNEQFF.

J is TRBJ1-4 and V is TRBV20-1, with no clear D. CDR3 length equals 10 residues. V lost 3 bases and J 8 bases, leaving 4 bases between the germline ends. Germline CDR1 reads DFQATT; CDR2 reads SNEGSKA (reference sequence). The CDR3 sequence is CSARREKLFF. The CDR3, as DNA: TGCAGTGCTAGGAGGGAAAAACTGTTTTTT.

V usage is TRBV5-1 and J usage is TRBJ1-1; weak D call: TRBD1 (5 bases). The CDR3 length is 15 residues. CDR1 is SGHRS and CDR2 is YFSETQ in the germline V gene. Trimming left V 3 bases short and J 3 bases short, with 15 bases between. CDR3 in amino acids: CASSSGGTRDTEAFF. CDR3 coding DNA: TGCGCCAGCAGCTCAGGCGGGACCCGGGACACTGAAGCTTTCTTT.

V usage is TRBV7-9 and J usage is TRBJ2-2; TRBD2 is a possible D gene (5 bases). Germline CDR1 and CDR2: SEHNR and FQNEAQ (reference sequence). The CDR3 sequence is 16 residues long. The V end lost 1 base, the J end lost 4 bases, and 13 bases lay between the germline ends. CDR3 in amino acids: CASSLGASLGTGELFF. Here the CDR3 DNA reads TGTGCCAGCAGCTTAGGTGCTAGCTTAGGCACCGGGGAGCTGTTTTTT. Together with reference TRBV7-9 and TRBJ2-2, the CDR3 gives the full variable domain: DTGVSQNPRHKITKRGQNVTFRCDPISEHNRLYWYRQTLGQGPEFLTYFQNEAQLEKSRLLSDRFSAERPKGSFSTLEIQRTEQGDSAMYLCASSLGASLGTGELFFGEGSRLTVL.

The V and J genes are TRBV5-1 and TRBJ2-2; D might be TRBD2 (6 bases). V was clipped by 6 bases and J by 4 bases, with 10 bases between them. CDR1 and CDR2 from the germline V gene are SGHRS and YFSETQ. The CDR3 covers 13 residues. The CDR3 region is CASNRGFTGELFF. The CDR3 DNA follows: TGCGCCAGCAATCGGGGGTTCACCGGGGAGCTGTTTTTT.

The J gene is TRBJ1-4, the V gene TRBV30, with D uncertain. This CDR3 comprises 11 residues. V dropped 2 bases and J dropped 14 bases, with 12 bases sitting between them. Germline CDR1 GTSNPN, CDR2 SVGIG (reference sequence). The CDR3 spells CAWSMEQKLFF. The CDR3 DNA is TGTGCCTGGAGTATGGAACAGAAGCTGTTTTTT. The variable domain in full, with the rest retrieved from reference TRBV30 and TRBJ1-4, is SQTIHQWPATLVQPVGSPLSLECTVEGTSNPNLYWYRQAAGRGLQLLFYSVGIGQISSEVPQNLSASRPQDRQFILSSKKLLLSDSGFYLCAWSMEQKLFFGSGTQLSVL.

The CDR3 loop reads CATRRGTTASDEQFF. CDR3 DNA: TGTGCCACCAGGAGGGGGACGACAGCAAGCGATGAGCAGTTCTTC. The rearrangement links TRBV15 to TRBJ2-1; D perhaps matches TRBD1 (6 bases). Trimming stripped 6 bases from V and 8 bases from J, with 20 bases between. The CDR3 length is 15 residues. CDR1 and CDR2 from the germline V gene are LNHNV and YYDKDF (reference sequence).

This clone was picked up one time. This CDR3 reads CASSKTSGSSYNEQFF. The DNA for the CDR3 is TGTGCCAGCAGCAAAACTAGCGGGAGCTCCTACAATGAGCAGTTCTTC. This rearrangement joins TRBV11-2 to TRBJ2-1; 11 bases line up with TRBD2. The CDR3 length is 16 residues. Looked up from germline, CDR1 is SGHAT and CDR2 is FQNNGV. With V trimmed by 5 bases and J by 0 bases, 3 bases remained unmatched.

This clone appeared a single time. CDR3 protein: CSVYDRPDAGNTIYF. CDR3 nucleotide sequence: TGCAGCGTATATGACAGGCCGGATGCGGGAAACACCATATATTTT. The chain couples TRBV29-1 to TRBJ1-3; weak D call: TRBD1 (6 bases). V was cut by 6 bases and J by 4 bases, with 19 bases left in between. This CDR3 comprises 15 residues. Germline V CDR1 and CDR2: SQVTM, ANQGSEA.